What follows describes a single T cell receptor beta chain. Libraries were prepared by immunoSEQ multiplex PCR; TCRdb keeps only in-frame clonotypes and omits some of them. Among over 55,000 clones listed, around 86% were seen once. These data originate in a study of technical replicates of blood from a handful of donors. The sequence was obtained from a human donor in good health. Some clones in this sample may be carry-over from other donors' samples. The sequenced material came from PBMCs.

For the CDR3, the DNA is TGCGCCAGCAGCATGTCAACAGGGTTAAATGAAAAACTGTTTTTT. This sequence encodes CASSMSTGLNEKLFF. This chain connects TRBV5-1 to TRBJ1-4; a weak D match, TRBD1 (6 bases). V lost 4 bases to trimming and J lost 5 bases, with 15 bases between them. This CDR3 region has 15 residues. Germline loops: CDR1 SGHRS, CDR2 YFSETQ.